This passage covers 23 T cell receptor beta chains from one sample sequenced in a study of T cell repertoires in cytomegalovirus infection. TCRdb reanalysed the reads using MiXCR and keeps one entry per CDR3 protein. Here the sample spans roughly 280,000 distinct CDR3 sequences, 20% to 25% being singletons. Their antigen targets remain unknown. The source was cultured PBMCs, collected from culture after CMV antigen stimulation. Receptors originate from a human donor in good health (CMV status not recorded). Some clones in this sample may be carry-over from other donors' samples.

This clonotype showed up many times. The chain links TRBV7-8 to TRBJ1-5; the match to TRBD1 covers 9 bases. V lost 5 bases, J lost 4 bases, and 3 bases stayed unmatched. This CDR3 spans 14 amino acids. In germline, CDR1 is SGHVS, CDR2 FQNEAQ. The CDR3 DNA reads TGTGCCAGCAGCGCGGGACAGGGTAATCAGCCCCAGCATTTT. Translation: CASSAGQGNQPQHF.

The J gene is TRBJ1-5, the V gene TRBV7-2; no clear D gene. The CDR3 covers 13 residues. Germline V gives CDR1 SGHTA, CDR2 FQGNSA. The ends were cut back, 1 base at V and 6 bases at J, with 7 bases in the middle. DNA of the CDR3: TGTGCCAGCAGCTTAGTCCGGATTCAGCCCCAGCATTTT. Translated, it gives CASSLVRIQPQHF.

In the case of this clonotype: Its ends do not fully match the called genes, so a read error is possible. CDR3 bases: TGTGCCACCAGCAGACCCGGGACTCCCGAAAACATGCAGTACTTC. This codes for CATSRPGTPENMQYF. The chain carries TRBV15 and TRBJ2-4; TRBD2 is a possible D gene (6 bases). The CDR3 contains 15 residues. From germline, CDR1 is LNHNV and CDR2 YYDKDF (reference sequence).

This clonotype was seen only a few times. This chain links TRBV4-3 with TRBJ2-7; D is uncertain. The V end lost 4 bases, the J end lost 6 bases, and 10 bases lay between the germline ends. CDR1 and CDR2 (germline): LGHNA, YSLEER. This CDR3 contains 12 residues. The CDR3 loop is CASSPSPCEQYF. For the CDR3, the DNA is TGCGCCAGCAGCCCGTCCCCCTGCGAGCAGTACTTC.

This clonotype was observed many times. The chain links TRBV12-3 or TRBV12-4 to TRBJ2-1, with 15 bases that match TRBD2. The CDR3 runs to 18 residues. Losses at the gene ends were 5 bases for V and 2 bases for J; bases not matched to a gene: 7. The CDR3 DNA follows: TGTGCCAGCAGTCCGGGACTAGCGGGAGGAAACGCCTACAATGAGCAGTTCTTC. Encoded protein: CASSPGLAGGNAYNEQFF.

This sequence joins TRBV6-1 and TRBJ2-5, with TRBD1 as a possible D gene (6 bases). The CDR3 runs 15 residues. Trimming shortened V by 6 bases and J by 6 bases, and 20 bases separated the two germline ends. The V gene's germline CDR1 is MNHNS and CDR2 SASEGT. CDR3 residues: CASRNHLGGEKTQYF. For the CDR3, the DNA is TGTGCCAGCAGAAATCATCTAGGGGGAGAAAAGACCCAGTACTTC.

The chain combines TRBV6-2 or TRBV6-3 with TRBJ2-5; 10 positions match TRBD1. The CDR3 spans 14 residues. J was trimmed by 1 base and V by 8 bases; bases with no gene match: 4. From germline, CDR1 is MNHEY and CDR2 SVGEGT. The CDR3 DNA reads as TGTGCCAGCGGGACAGGGGAAAGCCAAGAGACCCAGTACTTC. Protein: CASGTGESQETQYF.

CDR3: CATFGGPGAYNEQFF. The CDR3 DNA sequence: TGTGCCACTTTTGGGGGACCAGGGGCCTACAATGAGCAGTTCTTC. The genes are TRBV19 and TRBJ2-1, with D possibly matching TRBD1 (6 bases). The CDR3 has 15 residues. Per the germline V gene, CDR1 is LNHDA and CDR2 is SQIVND (reference sequence). V gave up 10 bases and J gave up 2 bases, with 18 bases separating them.

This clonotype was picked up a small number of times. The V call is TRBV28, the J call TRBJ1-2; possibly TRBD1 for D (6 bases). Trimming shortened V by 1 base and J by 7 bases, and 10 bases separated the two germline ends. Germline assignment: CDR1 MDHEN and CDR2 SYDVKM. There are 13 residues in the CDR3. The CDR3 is CASSLLGAVGYTF. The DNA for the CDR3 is TGTGCCAGCAGTTTATTGGGGGCGGTTGGCTACACCTTC.

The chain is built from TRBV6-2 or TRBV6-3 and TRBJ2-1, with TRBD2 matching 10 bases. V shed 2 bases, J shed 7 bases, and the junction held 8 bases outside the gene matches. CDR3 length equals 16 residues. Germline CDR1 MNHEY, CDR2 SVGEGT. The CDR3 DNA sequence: TGTGCCAGCAGTTACCGAGCGGGAGGGCCTCGGAATGAGCAGTTCTTC. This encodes CASSYRAGGPRNEQFF.

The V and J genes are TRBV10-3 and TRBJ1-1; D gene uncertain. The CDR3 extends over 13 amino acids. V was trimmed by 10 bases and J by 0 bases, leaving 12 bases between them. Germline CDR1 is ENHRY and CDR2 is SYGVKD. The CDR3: CATTEVMNTEAFF. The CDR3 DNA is TGTGCCACTACAGAGGTTATGAACACTGAAGCTTTCTTT.

The CDR3: CASSGEAGYSYNEQFF. The CDR3 bases are TGTGCCAGTAGTGGAGAAGCGGGGTACTCCTACAATGAGCAGTTCTTC. J is TRBJ2-1 and V is TRBV19, with 7 bases identical to TRBD2. This CDR3 region has 16 residues. The trim removed 5 bases at V and 0 bases at J, leaving 7 bases unmatched. Germline-derived CDR1 and CDR2 are LNHDA and SQIVND (reference sequence).

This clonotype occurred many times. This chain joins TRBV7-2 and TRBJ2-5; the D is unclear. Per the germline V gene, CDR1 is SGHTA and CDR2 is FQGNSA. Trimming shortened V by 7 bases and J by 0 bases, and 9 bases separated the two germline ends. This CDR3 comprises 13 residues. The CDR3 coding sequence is TGTGCCAGCAACCCCCCAAACCAAGAGACCCAGTACTTC. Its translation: CASNPPNQETQYF.

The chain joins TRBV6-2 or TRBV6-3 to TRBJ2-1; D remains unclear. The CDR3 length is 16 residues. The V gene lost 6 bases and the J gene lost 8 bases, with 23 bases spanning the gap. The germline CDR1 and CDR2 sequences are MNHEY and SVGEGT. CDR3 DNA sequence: TGTGCCAGCAGCCCCGGCCCCTTTCTGGTTACGGATGAGCAGTTCTTC. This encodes CASSPGPFLVTDEQFF.

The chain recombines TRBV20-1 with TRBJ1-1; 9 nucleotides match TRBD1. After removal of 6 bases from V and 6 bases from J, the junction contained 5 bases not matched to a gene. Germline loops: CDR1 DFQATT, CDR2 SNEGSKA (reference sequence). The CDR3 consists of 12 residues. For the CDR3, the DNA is TGCAGTGCCCCGGGACAGGGCGCTGAAGCTTTCTTT. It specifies CSAPGQGAEAFF.

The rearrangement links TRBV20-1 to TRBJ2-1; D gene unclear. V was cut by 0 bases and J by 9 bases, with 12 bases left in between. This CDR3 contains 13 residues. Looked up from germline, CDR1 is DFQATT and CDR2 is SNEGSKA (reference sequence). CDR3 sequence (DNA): TGCAGTGCTAGAGAGTTTTCTGTTGGTGAGCAGTTCTTC. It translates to CSAREFSVGEQFF.

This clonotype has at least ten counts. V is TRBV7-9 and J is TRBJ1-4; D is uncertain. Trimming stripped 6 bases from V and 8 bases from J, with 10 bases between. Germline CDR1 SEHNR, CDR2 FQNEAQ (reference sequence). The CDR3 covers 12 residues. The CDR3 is CASSLSIEKLFF. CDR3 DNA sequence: TGTGCCAGCAGTCTGAGTATAGAAAAACTGTTTTTT.

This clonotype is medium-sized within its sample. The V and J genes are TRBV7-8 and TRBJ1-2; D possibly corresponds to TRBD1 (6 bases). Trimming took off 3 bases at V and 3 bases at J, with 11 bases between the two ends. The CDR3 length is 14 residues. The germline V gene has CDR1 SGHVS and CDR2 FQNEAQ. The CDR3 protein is CASSFRQEYYGYTF. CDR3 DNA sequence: TGTGCCAGCAGCTTTAGACAGGAGTACTATGGCTACACCTTC.

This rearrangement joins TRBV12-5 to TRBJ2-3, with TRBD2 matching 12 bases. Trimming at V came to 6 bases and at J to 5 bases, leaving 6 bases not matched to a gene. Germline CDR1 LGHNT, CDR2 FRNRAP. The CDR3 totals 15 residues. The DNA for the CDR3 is TGTGCTAGTGGCCCCGGACTAGCGGGGCTAGATACGCAGTATTTT. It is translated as CASGPGLAGLDTQYF.

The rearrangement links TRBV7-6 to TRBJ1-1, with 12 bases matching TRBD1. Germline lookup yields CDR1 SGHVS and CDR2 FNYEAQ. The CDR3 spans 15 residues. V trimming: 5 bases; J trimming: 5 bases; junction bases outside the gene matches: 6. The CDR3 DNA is TGTGCCAGCAGCCCGGGACAGGGGGCAGGGACTGAAGCTTTCTTT. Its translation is CASSPGQGAGTEAFF.

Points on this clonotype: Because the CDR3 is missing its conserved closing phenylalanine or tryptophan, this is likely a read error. The CDR3 coding sequence is TGTGCCAGCAGTGACAAGGCGGGGCTGTACTATGGCTACACCATC. Its translation is CASSDKAGLYYGYTI. The chain joins TRBV6-2 or TRBV6-3 to TRBJ1-2; D might be TRBD1 (5 bases). The CDR3 has 15 amino acids. With 5 bases removed from V and 3 bases from J, the gap between germline ends came to 16 bases. Germline CDR1 and CDR2: MNHEY and SVGEGT.

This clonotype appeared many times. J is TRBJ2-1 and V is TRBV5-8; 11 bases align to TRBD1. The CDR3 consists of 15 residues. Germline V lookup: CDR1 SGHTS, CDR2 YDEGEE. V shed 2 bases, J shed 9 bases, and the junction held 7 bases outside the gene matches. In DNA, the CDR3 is TGTGCCAGCAGCTTTGCCTGGACAGGGGGCGTTGAGCAGTTCTTC. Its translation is CASSFAWTGGVEQFF. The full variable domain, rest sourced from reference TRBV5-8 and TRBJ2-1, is EAGVTQSPTHLIKTRGQQATLRCSPISGHTSVYWYQQALGLGLQFLLWYDEGEERNRGNFPPRFSGRQFPNYSSELNVNALELEDSALYLCASSFAWTGGVEQFFGPGTRLTVL.

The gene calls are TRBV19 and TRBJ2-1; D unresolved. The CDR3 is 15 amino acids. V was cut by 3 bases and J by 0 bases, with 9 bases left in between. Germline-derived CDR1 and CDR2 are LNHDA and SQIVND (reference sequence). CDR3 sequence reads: CASSIGPSSYNEQFF. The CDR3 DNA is TGTGCCAGTAGTATCGGGCCCAGCTCCTACAATGAGCAGTTCTTC.